This T cell receptor (beta chain) was identified in a study of PD-L1 blockade in urothelial cancer. Turning to the study itself: Patients took up atezolizumab in about 2014 at 1,200 mg intravenously every 3 weeks. Patients had been given 0 to 3 earlier chemotherapy regimens.

Comments on this clone: Antigen: not known.

As to time point: pretreatment peripheral blood. This CDR3 spans 13 amino acids. Germline CDR1 is SQVTM and CDR2 is ANQGSEA. Trimming took 3 bases from V and 7 from J; bases not matched to a gene: 6. Study results and limitations: Larger 3-week expansion of tumor-associated blood clones was seen in durable-benefit patients.

Templates that were synthetic TCR analogs were spiked into each PCR. The data were produced by immunoSEQ multiplex PCR, yet TCRdb's version contains in-frame clones alone and is incomplete. The profile shows about 37,000 clones, approximately 84% of them singletons. The sequence was obtained from a man between 60 and 75 years old with urothelial cancer. Sequences were derived from PBMCs, sampled around atezolizumab (anti-PD-L1) treatment. This chain uses TRBV29-1 with TRBJ1-2; TRBD1 matches 9 bases. CDR3 sequence reads: CSVETQGAVGYTF. In DNA form, the CDR3 reads TGCAGCGTTGAGACACAGGGGGCGGTTGGCTACACCTTC. Full variable domain (outside the CDR3, taken from reference TRBV29-1 and TRBJ1-2): SAVISQKPSRDICQRGTSLTIQCQVDSQVTMMFWYRQQPGQSLTLIATANQGSEATYESGFVIDKFPISRPNLTFSTLTVSNMSPEDSSIYLCSVETQGAVGYTFGSGTRLTVV.